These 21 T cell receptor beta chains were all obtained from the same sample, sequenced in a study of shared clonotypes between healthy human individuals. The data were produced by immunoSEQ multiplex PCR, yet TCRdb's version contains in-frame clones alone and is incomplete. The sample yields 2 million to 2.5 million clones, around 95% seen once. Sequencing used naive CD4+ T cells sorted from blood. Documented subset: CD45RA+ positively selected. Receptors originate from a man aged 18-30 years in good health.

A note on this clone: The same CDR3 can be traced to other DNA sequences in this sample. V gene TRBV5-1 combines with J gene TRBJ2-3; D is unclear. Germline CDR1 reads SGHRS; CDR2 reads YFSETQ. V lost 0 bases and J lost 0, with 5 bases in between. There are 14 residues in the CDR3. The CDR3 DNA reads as TGCGCCAGCAGCTTGGCCACGAGCACAGATACGCAGTATTTT. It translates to CASSLATSTDTQYF.

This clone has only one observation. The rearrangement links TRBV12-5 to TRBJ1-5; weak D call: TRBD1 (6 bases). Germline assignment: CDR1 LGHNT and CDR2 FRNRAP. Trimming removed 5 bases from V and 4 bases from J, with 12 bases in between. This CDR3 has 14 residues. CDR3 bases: TGTGCTAGTGGTGGGGGGGCTGAGAATCAGCCCCAGCATTTT. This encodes CASGGGAENQPQHF.

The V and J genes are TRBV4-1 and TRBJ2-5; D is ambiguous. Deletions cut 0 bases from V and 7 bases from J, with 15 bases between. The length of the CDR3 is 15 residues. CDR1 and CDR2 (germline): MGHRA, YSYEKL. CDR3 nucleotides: TGCGCCAGCAGCCAAGACGAACAAATTAGGGTGACCCAGTACTTC. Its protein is CASSQDEQIRVTQYF.

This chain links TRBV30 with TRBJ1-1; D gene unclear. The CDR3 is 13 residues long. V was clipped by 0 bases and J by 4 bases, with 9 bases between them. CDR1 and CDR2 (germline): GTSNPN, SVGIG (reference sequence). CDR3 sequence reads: CAWSVHESTEAFF. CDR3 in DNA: TGTGCCTGGAGTGTACATGAATCCACTGAAGCTTTCTTT.

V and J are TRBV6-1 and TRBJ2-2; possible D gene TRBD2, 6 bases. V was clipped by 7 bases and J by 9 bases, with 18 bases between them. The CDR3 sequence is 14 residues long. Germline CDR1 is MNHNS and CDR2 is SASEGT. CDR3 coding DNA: TGTGCCAGCATCGAAGGGACCGCGGGAAGGGAGCTGTTTTTT. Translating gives CASIEGTAGRELFF.

CDR3 residues: CAWSRLNTGSGANVLTF. Written as DNA, the CDR3 is TGTGCCTGGAGTCGTTTAAATACAGGGTCTGGGGCCAACGTCCTGACTTTC. V is TRBV30 and J is TRBJ2-6, with D possibly matching TRBD1 (6 bases). The CDR3 has 17 amino acids. Trimming stripped 2 bases from V and 1 base from J, with 15 bases between. Germline V gives CDR1 GTSNPN, CDR2 SVGIG (reference sequence).

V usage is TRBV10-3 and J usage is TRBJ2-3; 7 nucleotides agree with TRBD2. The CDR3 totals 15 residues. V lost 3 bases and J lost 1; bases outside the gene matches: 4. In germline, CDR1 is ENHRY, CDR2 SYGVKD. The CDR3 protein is CAISDGAGGTDTQYF. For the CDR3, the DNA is TGTGCCATCAGTGACGGGGCGGGGGGCACAGATACGCAGTATTTT.

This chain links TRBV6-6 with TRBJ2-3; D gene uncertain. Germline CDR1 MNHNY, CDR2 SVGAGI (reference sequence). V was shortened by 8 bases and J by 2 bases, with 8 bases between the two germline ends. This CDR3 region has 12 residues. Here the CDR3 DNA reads TGTGCCAGCTCCCAAGCCACAGATACGCAGTATTTT. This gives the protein CASSQATDTQYF.

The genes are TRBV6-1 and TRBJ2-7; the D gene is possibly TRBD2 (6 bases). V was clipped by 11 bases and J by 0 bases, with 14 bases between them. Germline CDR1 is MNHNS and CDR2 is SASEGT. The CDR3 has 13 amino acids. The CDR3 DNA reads TGTGCCGGACTTGGGGGGAACTCCTACGAGCAGTACTTC. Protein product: CAGLGGNSYEQYF.

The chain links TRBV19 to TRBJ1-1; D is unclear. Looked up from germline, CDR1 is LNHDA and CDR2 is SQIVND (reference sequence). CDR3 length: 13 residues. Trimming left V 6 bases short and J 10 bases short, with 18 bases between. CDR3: CASSLPSGVSAFF. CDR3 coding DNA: TGTGCCAGTAGCCTACCCTCCGGCGTCTCAGCTTTCTTT.

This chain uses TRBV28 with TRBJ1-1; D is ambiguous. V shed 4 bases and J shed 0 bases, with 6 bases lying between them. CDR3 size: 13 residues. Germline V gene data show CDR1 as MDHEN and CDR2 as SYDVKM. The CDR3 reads CASSWNMNTEAFF. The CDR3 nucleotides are TGTGCCAGCAGTTGGAATATGAACACTGAAGCTTTCTTT.

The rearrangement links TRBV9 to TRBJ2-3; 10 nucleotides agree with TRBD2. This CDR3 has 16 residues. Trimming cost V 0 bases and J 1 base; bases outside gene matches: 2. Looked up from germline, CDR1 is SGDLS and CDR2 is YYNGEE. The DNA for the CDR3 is TGTGCCAGCAGCGTAGTGCTAGCGGGAGGCACAGATACGCAGTATTTT. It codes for CASSVVLAGGTDTQYF. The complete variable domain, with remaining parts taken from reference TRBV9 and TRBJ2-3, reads DSGVTQTPKHLITATGQRVTLRCSPRSGDLSVYWYQQSLDQGLQFLIQYYNGEERAKGNILERFSAQQFPDLHSELNLSSLELGDSALYFCASSVVLAGGTDTQYFGPGTRLTVL.

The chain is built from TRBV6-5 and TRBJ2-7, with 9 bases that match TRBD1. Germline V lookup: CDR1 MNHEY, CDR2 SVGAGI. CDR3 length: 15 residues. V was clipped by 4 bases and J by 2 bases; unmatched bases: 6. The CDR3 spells CASSLTDRGTYEQYF. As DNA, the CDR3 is TGTGCCAGCAGTTTGACGGACAGGGGAACCTACGAGCAGTACTTC.

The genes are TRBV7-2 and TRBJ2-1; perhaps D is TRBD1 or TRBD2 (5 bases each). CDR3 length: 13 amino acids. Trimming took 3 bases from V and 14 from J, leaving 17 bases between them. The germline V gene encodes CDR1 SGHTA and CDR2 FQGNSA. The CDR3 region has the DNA TGTGCCAGCAGCTTGGGACCCAGCAAGTCGGAGTTCTTC. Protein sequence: CASSLGPSKSEFF.

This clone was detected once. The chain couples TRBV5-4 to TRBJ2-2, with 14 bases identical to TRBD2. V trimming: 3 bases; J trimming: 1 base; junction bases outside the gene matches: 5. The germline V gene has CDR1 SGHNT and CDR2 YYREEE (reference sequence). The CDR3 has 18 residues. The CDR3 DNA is TGTGCCAGCAGCTACGGACTAGCGGGAGGCCGGAACACCGGGGAGCTGTTTTTT. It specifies CASSYGLAGGRNTGELFF.

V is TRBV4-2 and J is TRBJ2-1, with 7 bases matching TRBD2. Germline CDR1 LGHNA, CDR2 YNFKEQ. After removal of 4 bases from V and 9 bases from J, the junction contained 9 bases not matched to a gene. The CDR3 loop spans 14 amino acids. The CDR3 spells CASSPGGVEGEQFF. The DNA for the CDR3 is TGTGCCAGCAGCCCGGGGGGTGTCGAGGGTGAGCAGTTCTTC.

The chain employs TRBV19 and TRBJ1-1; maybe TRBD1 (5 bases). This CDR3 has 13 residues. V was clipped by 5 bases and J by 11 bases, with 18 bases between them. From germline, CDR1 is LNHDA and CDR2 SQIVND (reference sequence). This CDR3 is CASSSEAGIWAFF. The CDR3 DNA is TGTGCCAGTAGTTCTGAAGCAGGGATATGGGCTTTCTTT.

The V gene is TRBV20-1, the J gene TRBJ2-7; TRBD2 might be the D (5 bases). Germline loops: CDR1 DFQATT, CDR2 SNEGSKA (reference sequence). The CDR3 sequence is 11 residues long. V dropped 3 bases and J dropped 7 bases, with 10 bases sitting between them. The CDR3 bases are TGCAGTGCTAGTGTGGAGCGGGAGCAGTACTTC. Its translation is CSASVEREQYF.

Written as DNA, the CDR3 is TGTGCCAGCAGCCCGAATCTCCCACGCCCGGATACGCAGTATTTT. Translation: CASSPNLPRPDTQYF. The chain joins TRBV7-9 to TRBJ2-3; D uncertain. Per germline, CDR1 SEHNR and CDR2 FQNEAQ (reference sequence). V lost 5 bases and J lost 6, with 18 bases in between. CDR3 length: 15 amino acids.

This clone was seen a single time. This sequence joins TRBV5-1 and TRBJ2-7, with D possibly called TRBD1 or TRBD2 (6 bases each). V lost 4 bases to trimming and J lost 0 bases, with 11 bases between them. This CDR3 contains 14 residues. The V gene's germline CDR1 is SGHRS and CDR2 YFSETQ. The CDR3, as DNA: TGCGCCAGCAGCGGCGGGGACAACTCCTACGAGCAGTACTTC. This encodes CASSGGDNSYEQYF.

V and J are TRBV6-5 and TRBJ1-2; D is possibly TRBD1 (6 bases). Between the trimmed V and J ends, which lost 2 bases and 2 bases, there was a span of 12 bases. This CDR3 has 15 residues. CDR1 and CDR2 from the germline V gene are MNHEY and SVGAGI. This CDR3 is CASSYRGRGNYGYTF. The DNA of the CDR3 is TGTGCCAGCAGTTACAGAGGCAGGGGAAACTATGGCTACACCTTC.